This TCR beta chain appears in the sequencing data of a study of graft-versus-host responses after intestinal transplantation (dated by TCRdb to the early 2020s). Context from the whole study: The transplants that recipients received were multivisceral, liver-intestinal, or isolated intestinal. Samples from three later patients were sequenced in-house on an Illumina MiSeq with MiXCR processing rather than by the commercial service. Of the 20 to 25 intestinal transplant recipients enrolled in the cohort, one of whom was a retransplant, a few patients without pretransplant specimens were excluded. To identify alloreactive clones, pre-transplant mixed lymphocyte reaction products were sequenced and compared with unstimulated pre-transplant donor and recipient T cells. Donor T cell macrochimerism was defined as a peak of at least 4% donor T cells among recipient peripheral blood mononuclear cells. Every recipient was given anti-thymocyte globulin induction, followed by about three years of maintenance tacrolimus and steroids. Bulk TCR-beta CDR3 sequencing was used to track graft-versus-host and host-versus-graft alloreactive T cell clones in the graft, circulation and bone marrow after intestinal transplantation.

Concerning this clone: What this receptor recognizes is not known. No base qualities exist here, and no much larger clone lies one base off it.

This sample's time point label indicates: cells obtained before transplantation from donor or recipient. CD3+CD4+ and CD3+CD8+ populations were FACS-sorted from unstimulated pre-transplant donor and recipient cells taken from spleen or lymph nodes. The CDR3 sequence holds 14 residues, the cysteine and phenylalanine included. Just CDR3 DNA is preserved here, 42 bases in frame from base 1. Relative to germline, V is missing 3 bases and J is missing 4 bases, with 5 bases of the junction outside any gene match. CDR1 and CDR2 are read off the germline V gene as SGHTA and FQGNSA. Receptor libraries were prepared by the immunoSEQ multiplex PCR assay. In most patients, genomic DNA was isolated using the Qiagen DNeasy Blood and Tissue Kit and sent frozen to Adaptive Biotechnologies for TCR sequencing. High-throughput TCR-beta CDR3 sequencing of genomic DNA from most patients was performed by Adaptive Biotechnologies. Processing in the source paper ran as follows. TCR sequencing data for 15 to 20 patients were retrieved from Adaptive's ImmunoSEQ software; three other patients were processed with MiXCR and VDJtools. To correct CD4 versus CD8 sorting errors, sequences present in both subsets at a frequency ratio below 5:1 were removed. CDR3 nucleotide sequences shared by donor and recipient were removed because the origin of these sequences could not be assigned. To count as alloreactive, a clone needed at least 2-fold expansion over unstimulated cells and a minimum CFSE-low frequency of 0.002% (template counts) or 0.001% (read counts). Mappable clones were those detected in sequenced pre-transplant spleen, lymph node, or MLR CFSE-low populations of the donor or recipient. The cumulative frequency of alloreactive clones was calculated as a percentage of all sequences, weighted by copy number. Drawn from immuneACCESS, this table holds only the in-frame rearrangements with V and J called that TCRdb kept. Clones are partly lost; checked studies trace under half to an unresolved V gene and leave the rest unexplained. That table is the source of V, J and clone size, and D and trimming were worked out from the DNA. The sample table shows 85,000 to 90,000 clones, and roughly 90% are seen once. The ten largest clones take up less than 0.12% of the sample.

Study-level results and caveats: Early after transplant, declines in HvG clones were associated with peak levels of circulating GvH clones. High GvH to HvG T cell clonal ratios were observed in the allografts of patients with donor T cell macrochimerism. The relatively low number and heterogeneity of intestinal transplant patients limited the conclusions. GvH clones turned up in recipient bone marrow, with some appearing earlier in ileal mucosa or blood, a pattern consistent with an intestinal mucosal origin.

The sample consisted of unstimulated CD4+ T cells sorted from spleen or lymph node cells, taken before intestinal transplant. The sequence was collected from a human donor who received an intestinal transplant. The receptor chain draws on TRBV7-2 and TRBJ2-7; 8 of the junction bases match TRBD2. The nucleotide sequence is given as TGTGCCAGCAGCTTTTGGCGGGGGGCTTACGAGCAGTACTTC. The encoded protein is CASSFWRGAYEQYF.